The 13 T cell receptor beta chains below all came from one sample that was sequenced in a study of blood T cell repertoires in COVID-19. TCRdb's table, derived via immunoSEQ multiplex PCR, lists solely in-frame clones and lacks some. The sample holds 100,000 to 150,000 clones; roughly 90% are singletons and the top ten take roughly 1.2%. Sequenced input: peripheral blood. The origin of the receptors is an elderly woman with acute or convalescent COVID-19.

This chain joins TRBV15 and TRBJ1-1; 7 positions match TRBD1. The CDR3 consists of 14 residues. CDR1 and CDR2 from the germline V gene are LNHNV and YYDKDF (reference sequence). V lost 4 bases and J lost 2; bases outside the gene matches: 4. DNA of the CDR3: TGTGCCACCAGCAAGGGGGCTGATAACACTGAAGCTTTCTTT. Encoded protein: CATSKGADNTEAFF.

In its sample, this clone was seen a few times. This chain connects TRBV29-1 to TRBJ2-7; TRBD1 matches 7 bases. This CDR3 has 13 amino acids. The germline V gene encodes CDR1 SQVTM and CDR2 ANQGSEA. V shed 6 bases and J 2 bases; nucleotides not matched to a gene: 7. Written as DNA, the CDR3 is TGCAGCGTCCGGGACGGGACAGCCTACGAGCAGTACTTC. Encoded protein: CSVRDGTAYEQYF.

The CDR3 loop reads CASSQGPGGADTQYF. CDR3 nucleotide sequence: TGTGCCAGCAGCCAAGGGCCGGGTGGGGCGGATACGCAGTATTTT. V is TRBV14 and J is TRBJ2-3; TRBD1 might be the D (5 bases). CDR1 SGHDN and CDR2 FVKESK come from the germline V gene. Trimming took off 1 base at V and 6 bases at J, with 14 bases between the two ends. This CDR3 spans 15 amino acids. Together with reference TRBV14 and TRBJ2-3, the CDR3 gives the full variable domain: EAGVTQFPSHSVIEKGQTVTLRCDPISGHDNLYWYRRVMGKEIKFLLHFVKESKQDESGMPNNRFLAERTGGTYSTLKVQPAELEDSGVYFCASSQGPGGADTQYFGPGTRLTVL.

CDR3 sequence reads: CASSYGQRDTDTQYF. The CDR3 DNA sequence: TGTGCCAGCAGTTACGGACAGAGAGACACAGATACGCAGTATTTT. The chain combines TRBV6-2 or TRBV6-3 with TRBJ2-3; D may be TRBD1 (6 bases). From germline, CDR1 is MNHEY and CDR2 SVGEGT. The CDR3 contains 15 residues. V was pared by 2 bases and J by 2 bases, with 11 bases between.

The CDR3 DNA sequence: TGTGCCAGCAGTGCAGGACAGGGGAGGGATGAGCAGTTCTTC. Amino acids: CASSAGQGRDEQFF. The chain has TRBV27 and TRBJ2-1; 9 nucleotides match TRBD1. J lost 8 bases, V lost 5 bases, and 7 bases had no gene match. The CDR3 covers 14 residues. The germline V gene encodes CDR1 MNHEY and CDR2 SMNVEV (reference sequence).

The V and J genes are TRBV11-3 and TRBJ1-3; no clear D. Trimming left V 5 bases short and J 3 bases short, with 17 bases between. The CDR3 loop spans 16 amino acids. Germline values: CDR1 SGHNT, CDR2 YENEEA. The CDR3 DNA reads TGTGCCAGCAGCCGGACGTTCGGAGGGCTTGGAAACACCATATATTTT. It is translated as CASSRTFGGLGNTIYF.

The V gene is TRBV20-1, the J gene TRBJ1-5; 7 bases align to TRBD1. The trim removed 3 bases at V and 7 bases at J, leaving 12 bases unmatched. The germline CDR1 and CDR2 sequences are DFQATT and SNEGSKA (reference sequence). This CDR3 region has 15 residues. CDR3 coding DNA: TGCAGTGCTAGTAACACGAGGGGGCCAGACCAGCCCCAGCATTTT. It specifies CSASNTRGPDQPQHF.

V and J are TRBV11-2 and TRBJ2-7; D not certain. V was pared by 2 bases and J by 0 bases, with 8 bases between. This CDR3 has 14 residues. Germline V gives CDR1 SGHAT, CDR2 FQNNGV. This CDR3 is CASSLTALSYEQYF. The CDR3 DNA sequence: TGTGCCAGCAGCTTAACAGCTCTCTCCTACGAGCAGTACTTC.

The gene calls are TRBV7-2 and TRBJ2-3, with a weak D call TRBD2 (6 bases). The CDR3 length is 14 residues. Trimming took off 3 bases at V and 2 bases at J, with 9 bases between the two ends. Looked up from germline, CDR1 is SGHTA and CDR2 is FQGNSA. CDR3: CASSFGGPTDTQYF. The CDR3, as DNA: TGTGCCAGCAGCTTCGGGGGTCCCACAGATACGCAGTATTTT.

The rearrangement links TRBV4-1 to TRBJ2-6; 12 bases are shared with TRBD1. Germline V gene lookup returns CDR1 MGHRA and CDR2 YSYEKL. Trimming at V came to 2 bases and at J to 2 bases, leaving 4 bases not matched to a gene. CDR3 length: 18 residues. The CDR3 DNA follows: TGCGCCAGCAGCCAACCGGGACAGGGGGCGCCTGGGGCCAACGTCCTGACTTTC. Its translation: CASSQPGQGAPGANVLTF.

The chain combines TRBV5-4 with TRBJ2-7; 7 nucleotides align to TRBD1. The CDR3 length is 14 residues. CDR1 SGHNT and CDR2 YYREEE come from the germline V gene (reference sequence). J was trimmed by 6 bases and V by 0 bases; bases with no gene match: 6. The chain's CDR3 is CASSLAVDRAEQYF. Here the CDR3 DNA reads TGTGCCAGCAGCTTGGCGGTAGACAGGGCCGAGCAGTACTTC.

The chain carries TRBV5-1 and TRBJ2-3; D possibly corresponds to TRBD2 (6 bases). The CDR3 totals 15 residues. Germline V gene lookup returns CDR1 SGHRS and CDR2 YFSETQ. Trimming took 8 bases from V and 2 from J, leaving 18 bases between them. The DNA for the CDR3 is TGCGCCAGTACAACTAGCCCCCCGTCCACAGATACGCAGTATTTT. It specifies CASTTSPPSTDTQYF. The entire variable domain, with the rest obtained from reference TRBV5-1 and TRBJ2-3, is as follows: KAGVTQTPRYLIKTRGQQVTLSCSPISGHRSVSWYQQTPGQGLQFLFEYFSETQRNKGNFPGRFSGRQFSNSRSEMNVSTLELGDSALYLCASTTSPPSTDTQYFGPGTRLTVL.

V is TRBV9 and J is TRBJ2-3; weak D call: TRBD2 (5 bases). The CDR3 has 16 residues. Trimming stripped 0 bases from V and 0 bases from J, with 11 bases between. Germline V gene sequence: CDR1 SGDLS, CDR2 YYNGEE. The CDR3, as DNA: TGTGCCAGCAGCGTAGCTCGGGGAGCTAGCACAGATACGCAGTATTTT. This codes for CASSVARGASTDTQYF.